The clone carrying this TCR beta chain was recorded a few times. The data are from a study of blood T cell repertoires in COVID-19. Study at large: Sources were T cells, B-cell-depleted T cells, or PBMCs; the material itself was cDNA or gDNA.

The junction had 9 bases not matched to a gene; V was cut back by 8 bases and J by 4 bases. Germline V gives CDR1 MNHEY, CDR2 SVGAGI. The CDR3 length is 15 residues. Sequencing was performed with immunoSEQ multiplex PCR; in TCRdb, only in-frame clones are kept and a portion is missing. This repertoire shows some 250,000 clones, 70% to 90% found once; its top ten account for around 0.78%. Sequencing used peripheral blood. The source of this sequence is a woman younger than 45 with acute or convalescent COVID-19. The V and J genes are TRBV6-5 and TRBJ2-2; 8 positions match TRBD1. DNA of the CDR3: TGTGCCAGCGGCCGGCAGGGGGCGCCCACCGGGGAGCTGTTTTTT. This gives the protein CASGRQGAPTGELFF.